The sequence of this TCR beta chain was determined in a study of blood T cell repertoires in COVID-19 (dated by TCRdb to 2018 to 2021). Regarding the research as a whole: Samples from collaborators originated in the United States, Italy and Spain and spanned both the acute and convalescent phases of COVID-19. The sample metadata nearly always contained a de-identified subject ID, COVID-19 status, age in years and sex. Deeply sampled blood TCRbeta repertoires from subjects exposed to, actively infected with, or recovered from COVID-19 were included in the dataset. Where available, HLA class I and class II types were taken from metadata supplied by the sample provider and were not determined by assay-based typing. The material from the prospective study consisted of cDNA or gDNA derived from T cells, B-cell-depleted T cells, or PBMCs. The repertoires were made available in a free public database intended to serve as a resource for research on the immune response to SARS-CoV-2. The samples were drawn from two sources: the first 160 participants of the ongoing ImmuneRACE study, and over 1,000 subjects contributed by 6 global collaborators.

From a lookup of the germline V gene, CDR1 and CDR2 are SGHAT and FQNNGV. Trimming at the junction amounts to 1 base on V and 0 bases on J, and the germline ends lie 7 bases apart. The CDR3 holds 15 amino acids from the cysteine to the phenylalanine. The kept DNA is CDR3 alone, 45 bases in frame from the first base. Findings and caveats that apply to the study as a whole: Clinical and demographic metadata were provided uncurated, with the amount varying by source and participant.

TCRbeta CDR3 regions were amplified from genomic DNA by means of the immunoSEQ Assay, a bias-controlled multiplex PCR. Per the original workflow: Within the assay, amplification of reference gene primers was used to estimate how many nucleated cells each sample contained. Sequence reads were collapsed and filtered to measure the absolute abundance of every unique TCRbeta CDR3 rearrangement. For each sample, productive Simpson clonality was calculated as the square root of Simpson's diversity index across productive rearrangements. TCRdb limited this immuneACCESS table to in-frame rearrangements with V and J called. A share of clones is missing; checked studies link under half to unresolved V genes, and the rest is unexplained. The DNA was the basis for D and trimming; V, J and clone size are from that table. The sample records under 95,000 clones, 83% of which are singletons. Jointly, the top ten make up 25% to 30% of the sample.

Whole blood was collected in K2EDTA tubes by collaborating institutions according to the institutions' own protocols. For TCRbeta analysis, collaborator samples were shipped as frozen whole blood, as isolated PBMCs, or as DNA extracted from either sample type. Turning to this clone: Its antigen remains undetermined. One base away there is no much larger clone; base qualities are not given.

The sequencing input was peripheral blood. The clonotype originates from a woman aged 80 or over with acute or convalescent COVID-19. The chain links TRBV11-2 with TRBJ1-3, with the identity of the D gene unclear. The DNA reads TGTGCCAGCAGCTTAGGCTCGAGCTCTGGAAACACCATATATTTT. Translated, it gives CASSLGSSSGNTIYF.